These T cell receptor beta chains were read from a single sample in a study of blood T cell repertoires in COVID-19. Clones were sequenced by immunoSEQ multiplex PCR, and TCRdb holds only the in-frame ones, with some missing. Altogether 270,000 or so clones are present, roughly 84% being singletons, with the ten largest covering around 6.3%. Sequencing was performed on PBMCs or T cells enriched from blood (not recorded which). The source of these receptors is a woman in her forties or fifties who had been exposed to COVID-19. Each CDR3 is given with its conserved first and last residue. The D gene is left open where the match is weak. Clone size is not always given. Where it is, it says once, few, many or a class for expanded clones.

V	D	size	J	CDR3	DNA
TRBV7-2	-	-	TRBJ1-3	CASSLLPGVGNTIYF	TGTGCCAGCAGCTTATTACCCGGGGTTGGAAACACCATATATTTT
TRBV10-2	-	-	TRBJ2-1	CASSDQVNGNNEQFF	TGCGCCAGCAGTGATCAGGTCAATGGTAACAATGAGCAGTTCTTC
TRBV5-1	TRBD1	once	TRBJ1-1	CASLKQTGSTEAFF	TGCGCCAGCCTGAAACAGACAGGGAGCACTGAAGCTTTCTTT
TRBV5-6	TRBD2	-	TRBJ2-1	CASSRGTSGGYEQFF	TGTGCCAGCAGCCGAGGGACTAGCGGGGGGTATGAGCAGTTCTTC
TRBV5-1	TRBD1	-	TRBJ1-6	CASSLGQGTSPLHF	TGCGCCAGCAGTTTGGGACAGGGTACCTCACCCCTCCACTTT
TRBV2	-	once	TRBJ2-1	CASSDGGTYNEQFF	TGTGCCAGCAGTGATGGGGGGACCTACAATGAGCAGTTCTTC
TRBV6-5	-	-	TRBJ2-7	CASSTQGIKSDEQYF	TGTGCCAGCAGCACCCAGGGGATTAAGTCCGACGAGCAGTACTTC
TRBV5-5	-	-	TRBJ2-7	CASSLARGYEQYF	TGTGCCAGCAGCTTGGCAAGGGGCTACGAGCAGTACTTC
TRBV2	-	-	TRBJ2-1	CASLGRGVYNEQFF	TGTGCCAGCCTAGGCAGGGGGGTTTACAATGAGCAGTTCTTC
TRBV15	TRBD2	-	TRBJ2-5	CATSRYIAGHGETQYF	TGTGCCACCAGCAGATACATAGCGGGGCACGGGGAGACCCAGTACTTC
TRBV11-2	-	-	TRBJ2-7	CASSLVRGVSGEQYF	TGTGCCAGCAGCTTAGTTCGGGGAGTCTCGGGTGAGCAGTACTTC
TRBV28	TRBD1	-	TRBJ1-4	CASSLGQGGEKLFF	TGTGCCAGCAGCCTGGGACAGGGAGGTGAAAAACTGTTTTTT
TRBV5-4	-	-	TRBJ2-1	CASSLEASYNEQFF	TGTGCCAGCAGCTTGGAAGCATCGTACAATGAGCAGTTCTTC
TRBV10-2	-	once	TRBJ1-5	CASSEMAGYGSNQPQHF	TGCGCCAGCAGTGAGATGGCAGGGTATGGTAGCAATCAGCCCCAGCATTTT
TRBV27	-	-	TRBJ1-2	CASSRWALYGYTF	TGTGCCAGCAGTCGGTGGGCTCTCTATGGCTACACCTTC
TRBV7-2	TRBD1	-	TRBJ1-2	CASSLGSGGGITNYGYTF	TGTGCCAGCAGCTTAGGTTCAGGGGGCGGGATAACTAACTATGGCTACACCTTC
TRBV6-2/TRBV6-3	TRBD2	few	TRBJ2-1	CASSPDGGGLHVEQFF	TGTGCCAGCAGTCCCGACGGGGGGGGCCTACATGTCGAGCAGTTCTTC
TRBV5-8	TRBD2	-	TRBJ2-5	CASSLAAAGGLTTQYF	TGTGCCAGCAGCTTAGCTGCGGCGGGGGGACTCACGACCCAGTACTTC
TRBV7-9	TRBD2	-	TRBJ2-5	CASSPTNPPGGQETQYF	TGTGCCAGCAGCCCTACCAATCCACCGGGGGGACAAGAGACCCAGTACTTC
TRBV18	TRBD2	-	TRBJ2-5	CASSPLRGNPQETQYF	TGTGCCAGCTCACCACTGCGGGGGAACCCCCAAGAGACCCAGTACTTC
TRBV4-2	TRBD2	-	TRBJ2-2	CASSQVRLAGGNTGELFF	TGTGCCAGCAGCCAAGTGCGGCTAGCGGGGGGAAACACCGGGGAGCTGTTTTTT
TRBV18	TRBD1	-	TRBJ2-7	CASSPQTGHRDEQYF	TGTGCCAGCTCACCACAGACAGGGCACCGGGACGAGCAGTACTTC
TRBV18	-	-	TRBJ1-1	CASSPQRGTEAFF	TGTGCCAGCTCACCACAGAGGGGGACTGAAGCTTTCTTT
TRBV10-3	TRBD1	-	TRBJ1-1	CATTGQGKTEAFF	TGTGCCACCACGGGACAGGGGAAAACTGAAGCTTTCTTT
TRBV4-1	-	-	TRBJ2-1	CASSQPWGVVNEQFF	TGCGCCAGCAGCCAGCCTTGGGGGGTTGTCAATGAGCAGTTCTTC
TRBV7-8	-	-	TRBJ2-7	CASSLARGGLYEQYF	TGTGCCAGCAGCTTAGCGAGGGGGGGACTCTACGAGCAGTACTTC
TRBV6-2/TRBV6-3	-	few	TRBJ2-3	CASSYSQVTDTQYF	TGTGCCAGCAGTTACTCGCAGGTAACAGATACGCAGTATTTT
TRBV20-1	-	once	TRBJ2-3	CSASEVLGTDTQYF	TGCAGTGCTAGTGAGGTGCTAGGCACAGATACGCAGTATTTT
TRBV27	TRBD1	-	TRBJ1-3	CASSRRGPGNTIYF	TGTGCCAGCAGTCGCAGGGGGCCTGGAAACACCATATATTTT
TRBV4-3	TRBD2	few	TRBJ2-7	CASSQAASGDHEQYF	TGCGCCAGCAGCCAAGCGGCTAGCGGGGACCACGAGCAGTACTTC
TRBV30	-	-	TRBJ1-2	CAWTGVHYGYTF	TGTGCCTGGACAGGCGTACACTATGGCTACACCTTC
TRBV7-2	-	-	TRBJ2-7	CASSLQAGGRPISYEQYF	TGTGCCAGCAGCTTACAAGCCGGGGGACGACCGATATCCTACGAGCAGTACTTC
TRBV14	TRBD1	-	TRBJ1-1	CASSQDPRTGVLTEAFF	TGTGCCAGCAGCCAAGACCCGAGGACAGGGGTCCTCACTGAAGCTTTCTTT
TRBV2	TRBD2	-	TRBJ2-3	CASSQGLARGADTQYF	TGTGCCAGCAGTCAGGGACTAGCGAGAGGGGCAGATACGCAGTATTTT
TRBV13	-	-	TRBJ2-2	CASSLKKALFF	TGTGCCAGCAGCTTAAAAAAAGCACTGTTTTTT
TRBV6-5	TRBD1	-	TRBJ1-1	CASRLTGGGNTEAFF	TGTGCCAGCAGATTAACAGGGGGAGGGAACACTGAAGCTTTCTTT
TRBV2	TRBD2	-	TRBJ2-1	CASSEVTSGKQFF	TGTGCCAGCAGTGAAGTGACTAGCGGAAAGCAGTTCTTC
TRBV6-2/TRBV6-3	-	-	TRBJ2-7	CASSYKGNAYEQYF	TGTGCCAGCAGTTACAAGGGGAATGCCTACGAGCAGTACTTC
TRBV7-8	-	-	TRBJ1-5	CASSLVAFRDPNQPQHF	TGTGCCAGCAGCTTAGTCGCATTCAGGGATCCCAATCAGCCCCAGCATTTT
TRBV20-1	-	-	TRBJ2-3	CSANERPGADTQYF	TGCAGTGCTAATGAGCGGCCCGGGGCAGATACGCAGTATTTT
TRBV7-8	TRBD2	few	TRBJ2-5	CASSPSIAGRQETQYF	TGTGCCAGCAGTCCCTCAATAGCGGGGCGGCAGGAGACCCAGTACTTC
TRBV7-8	TRBD1	-	TRBJ2-2	CASSLQGAGGELFF	TGTGCCAGCAGCTTACAGGGGGCGGGCGGGGAGCTGTTTTTT
TRBV28	-	-	TRBJ1-1	CATPRARNTEAFF	TGTGCCACTCCGCGAGCGCGGAACACTGAAGCTTTCTTT
TRBV11-3	TRBD2	-	TRBJ2-3	CASSSGGPDTQYF	TGTGCCAGCAGCTCGGGGGGGCCAGATACGCAGTATTTT
TRBV13	-	-	TRBJ1-3	CASSFRGYSGNTIYF	TGTGCCAGCAGCTTTCGAGGTTACTCTGGAAACACCATATATTTT
TRBV6-1	TRBD2	-	TRBJ2-1	CASSEARGGFEQFF	TGTGCCAGCAGTGAAGCGCGGGGAGGGTTTGAGCAGTTCTTC